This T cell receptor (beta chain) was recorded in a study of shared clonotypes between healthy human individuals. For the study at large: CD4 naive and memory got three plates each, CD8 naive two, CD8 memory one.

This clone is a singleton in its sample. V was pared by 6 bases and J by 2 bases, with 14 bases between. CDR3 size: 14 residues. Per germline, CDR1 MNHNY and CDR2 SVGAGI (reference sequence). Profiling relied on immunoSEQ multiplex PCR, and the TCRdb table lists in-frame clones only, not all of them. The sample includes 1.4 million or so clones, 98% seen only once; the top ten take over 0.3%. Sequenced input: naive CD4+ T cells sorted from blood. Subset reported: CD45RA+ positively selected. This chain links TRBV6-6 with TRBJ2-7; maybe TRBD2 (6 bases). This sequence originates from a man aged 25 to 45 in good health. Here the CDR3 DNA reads TGTGCCAGCAGCGGGGGAGGTAGGACCTACGAGCAGTACTTC. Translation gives CASSGGGRTYEQYF.